Following are 26 T cell receptor beta chains from one sample sequenced in a study of shared clonotypes between healthy human individuals. The method was immunoSEQ multiplex PCR; TCRdb's version includes in-frame clones alone and lacks a portion of them. This sample has hundreds of thousands of clones, with around 77% found just once. What was sequenced was PBMCs. The source of these receptors is a woman aged 35 to 49 in good health. Some clones in this sample may be carry-over from other donors' samples.

CDR3 region: CASSSSGTENYEQYF. For the CDR3, the DNA is TGTGCCAGCAGTTCCTCTGGGACAGAGAATTACGAGCAGTACTTC. The chain links TRBV6-5 to TRBJ2-7, with 7 bases lining up with TRBD1. Germline values: CDR1 MNHEY, CDR2 SVGAGI. V trimming: 4 bases; J trimming: 4 bases; junction bases outside the gene matches: 10. This CDR3 has 15 amino acids.

This clone showed up just a few times. The rearrangement links TRBV4-1 to TRBJ1-3; D might be TRBD1 (5 bases). Germline V CDR1 and CDR2: MGHRA, YSYEKL. The length of the CDR3 is 15 residues. V was clipped by 0 bases and J by 2 bases, with 8 bases between them. CDR3 amino acids: CASSQDRDPGNTIYF. The CDR3 DNA reads as TGCGCCAGCAGCCAAGATCGGGACCCTGGAAACACCATATATTTT.

The chain carries TRBV11-1 and TRBJ2-5, with TRBD1 identical over 7 bases. Germline V gene data show CDR1 as SGHAT and CDR2 as FQDESV (reference sequence). V lost 4 bases and J lost 4; bases outside the gene matches: 6. This CDR3 contains 14 residues. The CDR3 sequence: CASSSPAGGETQYF. CDR3 in DNA: TGTGCCAGCAGCTCACCGGCAGGGGGAGAGACCCAGTACTTC. The full variable domain, its missing parts supplied by reference TRBV11-1 and TRBJ2-5, is EAEVAQSPRYKITEKSQAVAFWCDPISGHATLYWYRQILGQGPELLVQFQDESVVDDSQLPKDRFSAERLKGVDSTLKIQPAELGDSAMYLCASSSPAGGETQYFGPGTRLLVL.

The chain employs TRBV9 and TRBJ1-3, with D maybe TRBD1 (5 bases). CDR3 size: 15 residues. Between the trimmed V and J ends, which lost 1 base and 0 bases, there was a span of 8 bases. CDR1 and CDR2 from the germline V gene are SGDLS and YYNGEE. The CDR3 region has the DNA TGTGCCAGCAGCGTAAGCGGGGGCTCTGGAAACACCATATATTTT. Residues: CASSVSGGSGNTIYF.

This sequence joins TRBV29-1 and TRBJ1-1; D gene uncertain. In germline, CDR1 is SQVTM, CDR2 ANQGSEA. This CDR3 has 11 residues. V lost 7 bases, J lost 7 bases, and 13 bases lay in between. CDR3 residues: CSATGDLEAFF. For the CDR3, the DNA is TGCAGCGCCACGGGTGATCTTGAAGCTTTCTTT.

The CDR3 spells CASSPEKETQYF. As DNA, the CDR3 is TGTGCCAGCTCACCGGAGAAAGAGACCCAGTACTTC. V usage is TRBV18 and J usage is TRBJ2-5, with D hard to call. Germline values: CDR1 KGHSH, CDR2 LQKENI. This CDR3 region has 12 residues. The V end lost 3 bases, the J end lost 3 bases, and 5 bases lay between the germline ends. Full variable domain (rest looked up from reference TRBV18 and TRBJ2-5): NAGVMQNPRHLVRRRGQEARLRCSPMKGHSHVYWYRQLPEEGLKFMVYLQKENIIDESGMPKERFSAEFPKEGPSILRIQQVVRGDSAAYFCASSPEKETQYFGPGTRLLVL.

This chain uses TRBV28 with TRBJ2-7; D unresolved. Per germline, CDR1 MDHEN and CDR2 SYDVKM. The CDR3 contains 12 residues. V was cut by 6 bases and J by 7 bases, with 13 bases left in between. The CDR3 DNA sequence: TGTGCCAGCAGGCTCGGTCCGGGTGAGCAGTACTTC. It encodes CASRLGPGEQYF.

The chain employs TRBV18 and TRBJ2-5; D gene uncertain. Germline values: CDR1 KGHSH, CDR2 LQKENI. Trimming cost V 0 bases and J 5 bases, with 10 bases left between them. CDR3 length: 14 amino acids. The CDR3 DNA follows: TGTGCCAGCTCACCACCGGGATTATACGAGACCCAGTACTTC. Amino acids: CASSPPGLYETQYF. Full variable domain (outside the CDR3, taken from reference TRBV18 and TRBJ2-5): NAGVMQNPRHLVRRRGQEARLRCSPMKGHSHVYWYRQLPEEGLKFMVYLQKENIIDESGMPKERFSAEFPKEGPSILRIQQVVRGDSAAYFCASSPPGLYETQYFGPGTRLLVL.

The rearrangement links TRBV5-1 to TRBJ2-3; no clear D gene. CDR1 SGHRS and CDR2 YFSETQ come from the germline V gene. V shed 0 bases and J shed 4 bases, with 15 bases lying between them. The CDR3 has 16 amino acids. Written as DNA, the CDR3 is TGCGCCAGCAGCTTGGATCTCAGCTATAGGGCAGATACGCAGTATTTT. Protein product: CASSLDLSYRADTQYF.

This chain connects TRBV18 to TRBJ2-7; possibly TRBD1 or TRBD2 for D (5 bases each). V lost 2 bases, J lost 3 bases, and 11 bases lay in between. CDR3 size: 14 residues. Per germline, CDR1 KGHSH and CDR2 LQKENI. CDR3 bases: TGTGCCAGCTCACCAGGTCTGGGGGTCTACGAGCAGTACTTC. Amino acids: CASSPGLGVYEQYF.

This chain joins TRBV6-1 and TRBJ2-7; 8 nucleotides align to TRBD2. The CDR3 length is 12 residues. The V and J ends lost 10 bases and 3 bases, in that order; junction bases with no gene match: 5. CDR1 and CDR2 (germline): MNHNS, SASEGT. CDR3 region: CATAGDGYEQYF. CDR3 DNA sequence: TGTGCCACAGCGGGAGATGGCTACGAGCAGTACTTC.

On this clone itself: This CDR3 is also generated by other DNA sequences in the sample. The J gene is TRBJ2-1, the V gene TRBV29-1; D not certain. The CDR3 consists of 11 residues. Germline V gene data show CDR1 as SQVTM and CDR2 as ANQGSEA. Trimming took off 4 bases at V and 5 bases at J, with 6 bases between the two ends. Here the CDR3 reads CSVGRDNEQFF. Written as DNA, the CDR3 is TGCAGCGTTGGCCGGGACAATGAGCAGTTCTTC.

The chain carries TRBV29-1 and TRBJ2-7; weak D call: TRBD1 (6 bases). The CDR3 has 13 amino acids. From germline, CDR1 is SQVTM and CDR2 ANQGSEA. Trimming cost V 5 bases and J 0 bases, with 11 bases left between them. As DNA, the CDR3 is TGCAGCGTTCGTCCGGACAGCTCCTACGAGCAGTACTTC. It specifies CSVRPDSSYEQYF.

Note on this clone: This sample also contains other DNA sequences that code for the same CDR3. The CDR3 nucleotides are TGTGCCAGCAGCTTAGCAGGCTACGAGCAGTACTTC. Translating gives CASSLAGYEQYF. The chain has TRBV11-2 and TRBJ2-7; no clear D gene. The CDR3 runs 12 residues. Trimming took off 1 base at V and 3 bases at J, with 4 bases between the two ends. Germline V gene lookup returns CDR1 SGHAT and CDR2 FQNNGV.

This clone is a singleton in its sample. The chain uses TRBV5-1 and TRBJ2-1; 11 nucleotides line up with TRBD2. Germline assignment: CDR1 SGHRS and CDR2 YFSETQ. This CDR3 contains 19 residues. The J segment lost 4 bases and the V segment lost 1 base, leaving 13 bases of the junction unmatched. This CDR3 is CASSLRGGFGTSGYNEQFF. The CDR3 DNA reads TGCGCCAGCAGCTTGCGTGGGGGATTCGGGACTAGCGGTTACAATGAGCAGTTCTTC.

DNA of the CDR3: TGTGCCAGCAGCTTCTCCGGGACAGGGACAACTGGGGCCAACGTCCTGACTTTC. This codes for CASSFSGTGTTGANVLTF. The chain combines TRBV7-3 with TRBJ2-6; the match to TRBD1 covers 9 bases. V gave up 3 bases and J gave up 2 bases; unmatched junction bases: 8. The CDR3 extends over 18 amino acids. Germline V lookup: CDR1 SGHTA, CDR2 FQGTGA.

The genes are TRBV7-9 and TRBJ2-5; 14 bases map to TRBD2. This CDR3 contains 15 residues. The ends lost 5 bases at V and 6 bases at J; junction bases unmatched: 5. Germline V gene sequence: CDR1 SEHNR, CDR2 FQNEAQ (reference sequence). Here the CDR3 reads CASSGTSGRLKTQYF. CDR3 bases: TGTGCCAGCAGCGGGACTAGCGGGAGATTGAAGACCCAGTACTTC. Combining the CDR3 with reference TRBV7-9 and TRBJ2-5 gives the whole variable domain DTGVSQNPRHKITKRGQNVTFRCDPISEHNRLYWYRQTLGQGPEFLTYFQNEAQLEKSRLLSDRFSAERPKGSFSTLEIQRTEQGDSAMYLCASSGTSGRLKTQYFGPGTRLLVL.

The CDR3 region is CASSEAEKGWEQYF. The CDR3 DNA is TGTGCCAGCAGTGAAGCGGAGAAGGGCTGGGAGCAGTACTTC. The gene calls are TRBV6-1 and TRBJ2-5, with D possibly being TRBD2 (5 bases). This CDR3 has 14 residues. Germline V CDR1 and CDR2: MNHNS, SASEGT. V lost 0 bases and J 11 bases, leaving 16 bases between the germline ends.

A note on this clone: Within the sample, other DNA sequences also encode this same CDR3. The genes are TRBV7-9 and TRBJ2-1; D is unresolved. Germline V gene lookup returns CDR1 SEHNR and CDR2 FQNEAQ (reference sequence). The CDR3 spans 15 residues. Here the CDR3 DNA reads TGTGATAGCAGCTTAGTTCCAGAGGCCTACAATGAGCAGTTCTTC. Amino acids: CDSSLVPEAYNEQFF.

V usage is TRBV28 and J usage is TRBJ2-7; 12 bases match TRBD2. Germline V lookup: CDR1 MDHEN, CDR2 SYDVKM. The CDR3 is 15 amino acids. The ends lost 3 bases at V and 1 base at J; junction bases unmatched: 1. The CDR3 spells CASSFGTSGSYEQYF. The CDR3 region has the DNA TGTGCCAGCAGTTTTGGGACTAGCGGGTCCTACGAGCAGTACTTC.

Of note for this clone: The same CDR3 is also encoded by other DNA sequences in this sample. The V and J genes are TRBV27 and TRBJ1-3; D is ambiguous. Trimming shortened V by 4 bases and J by 7 bases, and 8 bases separated the two germline ends. Germline assignment: CDR1 MNHEY and CDR2 SMNVEV (reference sequence). CDR3 length: 12 residues. The CDR3 sequence: CASSSGGNTIYF. The CDR3 bases are TGTGCCAGCAGTTCGGGAGGGAACACCATATATTTT.

The chain couples TRBV7-9 to TRBJ2-4; TRBD1 matches 8 bases. V was pared by 4 bases and J by 0 bases, with 5 bases of the junction left unmatched. From germline, CDR1 is SEHNR and CDR2 FQNEAQ (reference sequence). CDR3 length equals 16 residues. The CDR3 DNA follows: TGTGCCAGCAGCTCTGCTGGACAGGGAGCCAAAAACATTCAGTACTTC. It is translated as CASSSAGQGAKNIQYF.

V is TRBV7-9 and J is TRBJ1-2; 9 bases match TRBD1. Germline loops: CDR1 SEHNR, CDR2 FQNEAQ (reference sequence). The CDR3 is made up of 16 amino acids. J was trimmed by 4 bases and V by 0 bases; bases with no gene match: 6. The CDR3 reads CASSLAGTGNLYGYTF. The CDR3 nucleotides read TGTGCCAGCAGCTTAGCCGGGACAGGGAACCTCTATGGCTACACCTTC.

CDR3 in amino acids: CASSLRGDGQPQHF. In nucleotides, the CDR3 is TGTGCCAGCAGTCTAAGAGGGGACGGCCAGCCCCAGCATTTT. The chain carries TRBV9 and TRBJ1-5; maybe TRBD1 (5 bases). With 5 bases removed from V and 7 bases from J, the gap between germline ends came to 16 bases. The germline CDR1 and CDR2 sequences are SGDLS and YYNGEE. There are 14 residues in the CDR3. Based on the CDR3 plus reference TRBV9 and TRBJ1-5, the full variable domain is DSGVTQTPKHLITATGQRVTLRCSPRSGDLSVYWYQQSLDQGLQFLIQYYNGEERAKGNILERFSAQQFPDLHSELNLSSLELGDSALYFCASSLRGDGQPQHFGDGTRLSIL.

The sample holds a few counts of this clone. The chain joins TRBV18 to TRBJ2-7, with a weak D call TRBD1 (5 bases). The germline V gene has CDR1 KGHSH and CDR2 LQKENI. This CDR3 region has 16 residues. V dropped 3 bases and J dropped 0 bases, with 15 bases sitting between them. The CDR3 reads CASSPGQGESSYEQYF. The DNA of the CDR3 is TGTGCCAGCTCACCCGGGCAGGGCGAGAGCTCCTACGAGCAGTACTTC. The variable domain in full, with the rest retrieved from reference TRBV18 and TRBJ2-7, is NAGVMQNPRHLVRRRGQEARLRCSPMKGHSHVYWYRQLPEEGLKFMVYLQKENIIDESGMPKERFSAEFPKEGPSILRIQQVVRGDSAAYFCASSPGQGESSYEQYFGPGTRLTVT.

The V gene is TRBV7-2, the J gene TRBJ1-2, with D uncertain. Trimming removed 2 bases from V and 5 bases from J, with 15 bases in between. Per germline, CDR1 SGHTA and CDR2 FQGNSA. The CDR3 contains 15 residues. The CDR3 DNA follows: TGTGCCAGCAGCTTAAGGGTTCTGGAAGGATATGGCTACACCTTC. It translates to CASSLRVLEGYGYTF. The full variable domain, in which reference TRBV7-2 and TRBJ1-2 provide the parts outside the CDR3, is GAGVSQSPSNKVTEKGKDVELRCDPISGHTALYWYRQSLGQGLEFLIYFQGNSAPDKSGLPSDRFSAERTGGSVSTLTIQRTQQEDSAVYLCASSLRVLEGYGYTFGSGTRLTVV.